The 30 T cell receptor beta chains below all came from one sample that was sequenced in a study of blood T cell repertoires in COVID-19. Repertoires were generated with immunoSEQ multiplex PCR, while TCRdb's copy carries only in-frame clones and drops some. The repertoire holds over 200,000 clones, with around 85% as singletons. Material: peripheral blood. The receptors were sampled from a man aged 40-50 years with acute or convalescent COVID-19.

The chain has TRBV27 and TRBJ1-6; TRBD1 might be the D (5 bases). The germline V gene encodes CDR1 MNHEY and CDR2 SMNVEV (reference sequence). The CDR3 length is 18 residues. V shed 3 bases and J shed 0 bases, with 15 bases lying between them. This CDR3 is CASSFRHRTSSYNSPLHF. The CDR3, as DNA: TGTGCCAGCAGTTTCCGGCACAGGACTAGCTCCTATAATTCACCCCTCCACTTT.

A word on this clone: Different DNA sequences within this sample yield the same CDR3. The V call is TRBV7-8, the J call TRBJ2-5; TRBD1 aligns across 7 bases. CDR3 length: 13 amino acids. Germline loops: CDR1 SGHVS, CDR2 FQNEAQ. V trimming: 3 bases; J trimming: 2 bases; junction bases outside the gene matches: 0. This CDR3 is CASSLGQQETQYF. In DNA form, the CDR3 reads TGTGCCAGCAGCTTGGGACAGCAAGAGACCCAGTACTTC.

The rearrangement links TRBV7-9 to TRBJ2-5, with D possibly TRBD1 on 7 matching bases. From germline, CDR1 is SEHNR and CDR2 FQNEAQ (reference sequence). The CDR3 totals 13 residues. V gave up 5 bases and J gave up 3 bases, with 10 bases separating them. CDR3 sequence (DNA): TGTGCCAGCAGCCGCGGGACAGAAGAGACCCAGTACTTC. Protein: CASSRGTEETQYF.

The chain recombines TRBV9 with TRBJ2-7, with TRBD2 matching over 13 bases. The CDR3 covers 15 residues. V lost 3 bases, J lost 6 bases, and 6 bases stayed unmatched. From germline, CDR1 is SGDLS and CDR2 YYNGEE. The CDR3 nucleotides are TGTGCCAGCAGCGGGACTAGCGGGGGCATTGGCGAGCAGTACTTC. Amino acids: CASSGTSGGIGEQYF.

The rearrangement links TRBV7-9 to TRBJ2-3, with 7 positions matching TRBD1. V lost 10 bases to trimming and J lost 2 bases; unmatched junction nucleotides: 6. The CDR3 runs to 13 residues. Per the germline V gene, CDR1 is SEHNR and CDR2 is FQNEAQ (reference sequence). In nucleotides, the CDR3 is TGTGCCATGCAGACAGGGCCCACAGATACGCAGTATTTT. This translates into CAMQTGPTDTQYF.

The chain employs TRBV24-1 and TRBJ2-3; D unresolved. Germline CDR1 and CDR2: KGHDR and SFDVKD. Trimming pared 3 bases from V and 3 bases from J, leaving 15 bases between. This CDR3 is 16 amino acids long. The CDR3 DNA sequence: TGTGCCACCAGTGATGGTCGGCTAGTGAGGACAGATACGCAGTATTTT. The encoded protein is CATSDGRLVRTDTQYF.

The table lists this clone with a few counts. The chain carries TRBV12-3 or TRBV12-4 and TRBJ2-7; 11 bases are a match to TRBD2. The CDR3 contains 12 residues. With 6 bases clipped from V and 7 bases from J, the junction kept 2 bases outside the gene matches. The CDR3 DNA follows: TGTGCCAGCAGCTGGACTAGCGGGGAGCAGTACTTC. Its translation: CASSWTSGEQYF.

This clone occurred once. The chain combines TRBV10-3 with TRBJ2-7; D possibly corresponds to TRBD1 (6 bases). The CDR3 spans 14 residues. The germline CDR1 and CDR2 sequences are ENHRY and SYGVKD. V lost 1 base to trimming and J lost 5 bases, with 12 bases between them. Here the CDR3 reads CAISEWGQEDEQYF. Written as DNA, the CDR3 is TGTGCCATCAGTGAGTGGGGGCAGGAGGACGAGCAGTACTTC.

V gene TRBV18 combines with J gene TRBJ1-3; 7 nucleotides agree with TRBD1. After removal of 6 bases from V and 0 bases from J, the junction contained 8 bases not matched to a gene. The CDR3 length is 16 residues. The germline CDR1 and CDR2 sequences are KGHSH and LQKENI. The CDR3 spells CASSTVQGTSGNTIYF. In DNA, the CDR3 is TGTGCCAGCTCCACTGTACAGGGGACCTCTGGAAACACCATATATTTT.

In this sample, this clone turned up once. This sequence joins TRBV11-2 and TRBJ2-1; tentative D call: TRBD1 (5 bases). CDR3 length: 13 residues. The V end lost 5 bases, the J end lost 6 bases, and 11 bases lay between the germline ends. From germline, CDR1 is SGHAT and CDR2 FQNNGV. The CDR3 DNA reads TGTGCCAGCAGCCTTGGGGCCACCAATGAGCAGTTCTTC. It encodes CASSLGATNEQFF.

This clone was recorded at least ten times. V and J are TRBV5-5 and TRBJ2-2; D gene uncertain. The CDR3 is made up of 16 amino acids. Trimming pared 0 bases from V and 7 bases from J, leaving 16 bases between. The germline V gene encodes CDR1 SGHKS and CDR2 YYEKEE (reference sequence). In DNA form, the CDR3 reads TGTGCCAGCAGCTTGGTCCCGGTGGGCATGGGCGGGGAGCTGTTTTTT. Translated, it gives CASSLVPVGMGGELFF. The full variable domain, with the rest looked up from reference TRBV5-5 and TRBJ2-2, is DAGVTQSPTHLIKTRGQQVTLRCSPISGHKSVSWYQQVLGQGPQFIFQYYEKEERGRGNFPDRFSARQFPNYSSELNVNALLLGDSALYLCASSLVPVGMGGELFFGEGSRLTVL.

This chain joins TRBV19 and TRBJ2-5; 13 bases line up with TRBD2. With V trimmed by 1 base and J by 1 base, 6 bases remained unmatched. CDR1 and CDR2 (germline): LNHDA, SQIVND (reference sequence). This CDR3 has 18 amino acids. The CDR3 protein is CASSIVLAGGPGQETQYF. The CDR3, as DNA: TGTGCCAGTAGTATAGTACTAGCGGGGGGGCCTGGCCAAGAGACCCAGTACTTC.

This chain joins TRBV7-7 and TRBJ2-1, with D possibly being TRBD2 (7 bases). V shed 4 bases and J shed 7 bases, with 17 bases lying between them. The CDR3 is made up of 15 amino acids. Per germline, CDR1 SSHAT and CDR2 FNYEAQ (reference sequence). CDR3 bases: TGTGCCAGCAGCTATTCAGGCGGGGGCCTGAATGAGCAGTTCTTC. Protein: CASSYSGGGLNEQFF.

This clone was detected once. The chain recombines TRBV6-2 or TRBV6-3 with TRBJ2-1, with 8 bases matching TRBD2. Trimming cost V 6 bases and J 4 bases; bases outside gene matches: 11. Germline V gene sequence: CDR1 MNHEY, CDR2 SVGEGT. This CDR3 contains 16 residues. The CDR3: CASSTTGTRSYNEQFF. The CDR3 nucleotides read TGTGCCAGCAGCACGACCGGGACTAGATCGTACAATGAGCAGTTCTTC.

CDR3: CASSFFRGVDEQFF. In DNA, the CDR3 is TGTGCCAGCAGTTTTTTTAGGGGTGTAGATGAGCAGTTCTTC. This sequence joins TRBV27 and TRBJ2-1, with D possibly TRBD1 on 5 matching bases. The V gene's germline CDR1 is MNHEY and CDR2 SMNVEV (reference sequence). CDR3 size: 14 residues. Trimming shortened V by 3 bases and J by 8 bases, and 14 bases separated the two germline ends.

V usage is TRBV9 and J usage is TRBJ2-1; 9 nucleotides line up with TRBD2. CDR3 size: 19 residues. Germline CDR1 is SGDLS and CDR2 is YYNGEE. The V gene end was trimmed by 4 bases and the J gene end by 3 bases; junction bases not matched to a gene: 17. This CDR3 reads CASSRSGAGGLNYYNEQFF. The CDR3 bases are TGTGCCAGCAGCCGCTCCGGAGCGGGAGGCCTCAACTACTACAATGAGCAGTTCTTC.

V usage is TRBV11-2 and J usage is TRBJ2-7, with D possibly matching TRBD2 (7 bases). The CDR3 contains 11 residues. The V gene's germline CDR1 is SGHAT and CDR2 FQNNGV. The CDR3 sequence is CAAGRGYEQYF. The CDR3 region has the DNA TGTGCAGCAGGGAGGGGGTACGAGCAGTACTTC.

The chain recombines TRBV30 with TRBJ1-4, with 7 bases lining up with TRBD1. V shed 4 bases, J shed 8 bases, and the junction held 4 bases outside the gene matches. The CDR3 covers 12 residues. Germline CDR1 reads GTSNPN; CDR2 reads SVGIG (reference sequence). This CDR3 is CAWTRDSEKLFF. The DNA for the CDR3 is TGTGCCTGGACCCGGGACAGCGAAAAACTGTTTTTT.

V and J are TRBV19 and TRBJ1-3, with D tentatively TRBD1 (5 bases). From germline, CDR1 is LNHDA and CDR2 SQIVND (reference sequence). CDR3 length equals 15 residues. Trimming shortened V by 3 bases and J by 0 bases, and 9 bases separated the two germline ends. CDR3 sequence (DNA): TGTGCCAGTAGTATGGTCAGGGCCTCTGGAAACACCATATATTTT. Translated: CASSMVRASGNTIYF. Drawing the rest from reference TRBV19 and TRBJ1-3, the complete variable domain is DGGITQSPKYLFRKEGQNVTLSCEQNLNHDAMYWYRQDPGQGLRLIYYSQIVNDFQKGDIAEGYSVSREKKESFPLTVTSAQKNPTAFYLCASSMVRASGNTIYFGEGSWLTVV.

The chain employs TRBV27 and TRBJ2-1; D is perhaps TRBD2 (6 bases). CDR3 size: 14 residues. V lost 10 bases and J 5 bases, leaving 18 bases between the germline ends. CDR1 and CDR2 (germline): MNHEY, SMNVEV (reference sequence). As DNA, the CDR3 is TGTGCCACCCGACTATTATCGGGGGACAATGAGCAGTTCTTC. It is translated as CATRLLSGDNEQFF.

Details on this clone: Other DNA sequences within the sample encode an identical CDR3. The V call is TRBV19, the J call TRBJ2-7; D uncertain. Germline values: CDR1 LNHDA, CDR2 SQIVND (reference sequence). This CDR3 is 13 amino acids long. V lost 1 base to trimming and J lost 3 bases, with 7 bases between them. The CDR3 reads CASSIGQYYEQYF. For the CDR3, the DNA is TGTGCCAGTAGTATAGGGCAGTACTACGAGCAGTACTTC.

This chain links TRBV5-4 with TRBJ2-5, with TRBD2 identical over 13 bases. CDR3 length: 16 residues. With 4 bases clipped from V and 4 bases from J, the junction kept 7 bases outside the gene matches. In germline, CDR1 is SGHNT, CDR2 YYREEE (reference sequence). CDR3 sequence: CASSTRTSGSIETQYF. CDR3 DNA sequence: TGTGCCAGCAGCACCCGGACTAGCGGGAGCATAGAGACCCAGTACTTC.

J is TRBJ1-3 and V is TRBV6-2 or TRBV6-3; D remains unclear. Between the trimmed V and J ends, which lost 2 bases and 2 bases, there was a span of 4 bases. In germline, CDR1 is MNHEY, CDR2 SVGEGT. The length of the CDR3 is 13 residues. CDR3 in DNA: TGTGCCAGCAGTTACACAGCTGGAAACACCATATATTTT. This translates into CASSYTAGNTIYF.

The chain employs TRBV11-3 and TRBJ2-3, with TRBD2 matching 8 bases. The CDR3 is 15 residues long. The ends lost 4 bases at V and 0 bases at J; junction bases unmatched: 3. CDR1 is SGHNT, CDR2 YENEEA, per germline. CDR3 region: CASSSSGLSTDTQYF. The CDR3 DNA reads TGTGCCAGCAGCTCTAGCGGGCTGAGCACAGATACGCAGTATTTT. Filled out from reference TRBV11-3 and TRBJ2-3, the complete variable domain reads EAGVVQSPRYKIIEKKQPVAFWCNPISGHNTLYWYLQNLGQGPELLIRYENEEAVDDSQLPKDRFSAERLKGVDSTLKIQPAELGDSAVYLCASSSSGLSTDTQYFGPGTRLTVL.

The DNA for the CDR3 is TGTGCCAGCAGTGGTAGCGGGAGTTTGGGTGAGCAGTTCTTC. It encodes CASSGSGSLGEQFF. This chain uses TRBV25-1 with TRBJ2-1, with 9 bases matching TRBD2. CDR3 length: 14 residues. V shed 4 bases, J shed 9 bases, and the junction held 7 bases outside the gene matches. CDR1 MGHDK and CDR2 SYGVNS come from the germline V gene.

The CDR3 loop is CASSPIAGPYTGELFF. CDR3 nucleotide sequence: TGTGCCAGCAGTCCAATAGCGGGTCCCTACACCGGGGAGCTGTTTTTT. J is TRBJ2-2 and V is TRBV28; TRBD2 agrees at 7 bases. CDR3 length: 16 amino acids. CDR1 MDHEN and CDR2 SYDVKM come from the germline V gene. The junction had 9 bases not matched to a gene; V was cut back by 5 bases and J by 3 bases.

The chain uses TRBV4-2 and TRBJ2-3; 11 positions match TRBD2. The J segment lost 5 bases and the V segment lost 4 bases, leaving 5 bases of the junction unmatched. The germline CDR1 and CDR2 sequences are LGHNA and YNFKEQ. The CDR3 runs to 15 residues. CDR3 bases: TGTGCCAGCAGCCCGAGACTAGCGGGAAAAGATACGCAGTATTTT. Translation gives CASSPRLAGKDTQYF.

The chain combines TRBV5-8 with TRBJ1-2; maybe TRBD1 (5 bases). The CDR3 spans 15 residues. V lost 6 bases and J 6 bases, leaving 21 bases between the germline ends. Germline CDR1 and CDR2: SGHTS and YDEGEE. The CDR3 region has the DNA TGTGCCAGCATGAAATCCAGGGCCCTTTCCGATGGCTACACCTTC. This sequence encodes CASMKSRALSDGYTF.

The rearrangement links TRBV7-3 to TRBJ1-2; 8 bases map to TRBD1. Losses at the gene ends were 5 bases for V and 4 bases for J; bases not matched to a gene: 21. The CDR3 spans 19 residues. The germline V gene encodes CDR1 SGHTA and CDR2 FQGTGA. The CDR3 DNA follows: TGTGCCAGCAGCCTTCTTACCTGGACAGGGAAAGGTTCTCTCTATGGCTACACCTTC. Translation: CASSLLTWTGKGSLYGYTF.

This clone was found once. This sequence joins TRBV6-1 and TRBJ1-2; D is unclear. This CDR3 contains 17 residues. V was clipped by 1 base and J by 2 bases, with 17 bases between them. Germline V gives CDR1 MNHNS, CDR2 SASEGT. CDR3 in DNA: TGTGCCAGCAGTGAAGATGGACGCAGCGAGGGAAACTATGGCTACACCTTC. Translated, it gives CASSEDGRSEGNYGYTF.